This TCR beta chain was captured by sequencing in a study of blood T cells in healthy people across ages. Germline values: CDR1 LGHNA, CDR2 YSLEER. This CDR3 region has 16 residues. V lost 0 bases and J lost 0, with 12 bases in between. Whole-study results and caveats: Compared with aged donors, long-lived donors showed fewer expanded clones, suggesting selection.

This clonotype came up a few times. Its specificity is unknown. Then a second PCR, running about 6 to 12 cycles, was carried out with a sample-barcoded 5' primer and a J-beta primer mix. TCRdb ran MiXCR on the 5' RACE reads and lists one entry per CDR3 protein. The data show 1.4 million or so distinct CDR3 sequences, with 40% to 45% seen just once and over 3.5% held by the top ten. Material for sequencing was blood. This receptor was identified in a woman aged 18-35 years in good health. The J gene is TRBJ2-7, the V gene TRBV4-3; possible D gene TRBD1, 6 bases. CDR3 sequence: CASSQDRWTVSYEQYF. As DNA, the CDR3 is TGCGCCAGCAGCCAAGATCGTTGGACAGTCTCCTACGAGCAGTACTTC.